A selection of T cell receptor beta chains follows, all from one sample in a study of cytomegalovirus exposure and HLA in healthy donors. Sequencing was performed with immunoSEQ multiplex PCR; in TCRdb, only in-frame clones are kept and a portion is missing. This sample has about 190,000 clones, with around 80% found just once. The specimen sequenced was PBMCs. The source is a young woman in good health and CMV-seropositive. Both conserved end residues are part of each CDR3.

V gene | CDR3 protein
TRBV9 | CASSDQPGLANEKLFF
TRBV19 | CASSIGVAVRYEQYF
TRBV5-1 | CATARGTGSYNEQFF
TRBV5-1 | CASSLAVRGAYGYTF
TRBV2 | CASRGGNSPLHF
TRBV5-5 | CASSLGAGPNEAFF
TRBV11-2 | CASSLAQFSGELFF
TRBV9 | CASSVTGLAGGWGNEQFF
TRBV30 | CAGRTGVNEQFF
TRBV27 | CASSVSQGTRARLFF
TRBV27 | CASRQGQAVNIQYF
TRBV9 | CASSPSGQGNTIYF
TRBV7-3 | CASSSGYRGANGLTF
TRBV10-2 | CASRVAGGADTQYF
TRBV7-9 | CASRLGGNGNTIYF
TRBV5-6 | CASSPTTGGFTDTQYF
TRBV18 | CASSPGQTNTGELFF
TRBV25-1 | CASSGDRDTDTQYF
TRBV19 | CASSYRDPQGGYTF
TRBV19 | CASSPEEGWQPQHF
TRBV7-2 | CASSPSGRYGYTF
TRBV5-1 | CASSFSRDYGYTF
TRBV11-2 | CASSAQGQGGYTF
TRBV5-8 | CASSRILNRGMNTEAFF
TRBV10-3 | CAINGEVGRLGCGYTF
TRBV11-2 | CASSHPMGAGETQYF
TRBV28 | CASSSDREANQPQHF
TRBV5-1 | CASSLEGAPNEKLFF
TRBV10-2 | CASSGQGVNTGELFF
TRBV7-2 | CASSPLDRVYGYTF
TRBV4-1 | CASGQGYEQYF
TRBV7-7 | CASSSGQGETQYF
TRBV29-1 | CSVGQGVSSYEQYF
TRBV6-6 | CASSPHIGQGYEQYF
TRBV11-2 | CASWGGDEQFF
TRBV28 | CASSLSTGGARNTIYF